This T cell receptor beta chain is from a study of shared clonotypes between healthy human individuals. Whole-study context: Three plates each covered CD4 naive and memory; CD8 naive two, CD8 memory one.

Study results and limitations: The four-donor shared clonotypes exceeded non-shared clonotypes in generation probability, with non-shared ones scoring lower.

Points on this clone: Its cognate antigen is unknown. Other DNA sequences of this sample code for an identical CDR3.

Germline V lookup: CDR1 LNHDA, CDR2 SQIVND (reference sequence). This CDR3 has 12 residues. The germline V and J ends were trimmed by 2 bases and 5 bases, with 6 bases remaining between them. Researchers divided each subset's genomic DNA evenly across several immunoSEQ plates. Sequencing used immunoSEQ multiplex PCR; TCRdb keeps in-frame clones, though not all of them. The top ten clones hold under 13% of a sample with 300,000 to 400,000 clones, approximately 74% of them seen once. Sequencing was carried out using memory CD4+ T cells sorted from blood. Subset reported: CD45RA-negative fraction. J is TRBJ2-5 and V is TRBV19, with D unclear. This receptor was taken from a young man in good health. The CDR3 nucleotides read TGTGCCAGTAGTATACTTGGGGAGACCCAGTACTTC. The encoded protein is CASSILGETQYF.